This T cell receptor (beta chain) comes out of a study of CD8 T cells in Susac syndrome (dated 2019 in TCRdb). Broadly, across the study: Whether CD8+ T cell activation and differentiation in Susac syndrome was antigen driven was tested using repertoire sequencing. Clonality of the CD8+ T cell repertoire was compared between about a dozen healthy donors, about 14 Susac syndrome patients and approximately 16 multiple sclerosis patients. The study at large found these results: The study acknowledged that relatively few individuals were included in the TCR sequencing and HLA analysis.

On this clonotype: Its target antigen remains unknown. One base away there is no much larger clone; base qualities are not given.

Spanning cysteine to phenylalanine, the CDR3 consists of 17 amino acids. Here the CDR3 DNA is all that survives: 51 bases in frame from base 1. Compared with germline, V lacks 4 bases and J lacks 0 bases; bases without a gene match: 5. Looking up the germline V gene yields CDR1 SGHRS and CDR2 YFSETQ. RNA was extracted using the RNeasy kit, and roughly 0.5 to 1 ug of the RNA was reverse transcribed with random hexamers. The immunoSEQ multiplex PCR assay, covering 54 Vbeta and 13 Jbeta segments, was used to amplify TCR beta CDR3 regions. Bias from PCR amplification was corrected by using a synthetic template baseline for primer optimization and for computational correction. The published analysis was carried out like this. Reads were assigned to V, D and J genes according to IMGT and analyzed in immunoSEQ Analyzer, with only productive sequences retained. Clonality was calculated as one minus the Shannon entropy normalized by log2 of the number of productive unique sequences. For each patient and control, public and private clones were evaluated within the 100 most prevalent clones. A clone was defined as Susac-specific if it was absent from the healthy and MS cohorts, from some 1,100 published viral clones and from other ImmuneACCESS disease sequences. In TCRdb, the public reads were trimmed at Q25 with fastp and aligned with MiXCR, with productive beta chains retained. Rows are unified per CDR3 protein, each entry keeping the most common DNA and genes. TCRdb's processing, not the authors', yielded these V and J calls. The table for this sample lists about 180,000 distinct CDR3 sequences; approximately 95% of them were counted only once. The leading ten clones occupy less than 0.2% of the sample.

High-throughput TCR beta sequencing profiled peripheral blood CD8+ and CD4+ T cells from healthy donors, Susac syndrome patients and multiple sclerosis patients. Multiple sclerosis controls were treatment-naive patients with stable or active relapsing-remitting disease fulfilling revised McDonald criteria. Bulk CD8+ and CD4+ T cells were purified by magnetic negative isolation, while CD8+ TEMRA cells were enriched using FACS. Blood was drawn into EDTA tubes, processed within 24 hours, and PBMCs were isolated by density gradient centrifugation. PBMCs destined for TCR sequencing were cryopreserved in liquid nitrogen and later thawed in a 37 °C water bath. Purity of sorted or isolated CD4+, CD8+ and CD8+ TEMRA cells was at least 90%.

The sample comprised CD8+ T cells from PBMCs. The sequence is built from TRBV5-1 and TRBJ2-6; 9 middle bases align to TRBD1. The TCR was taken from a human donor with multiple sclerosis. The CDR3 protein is CASSPGQGGSGANVLTF. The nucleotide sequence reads TGCGCCAGCAGCCCGGGACAGGGAGGCTCTGGGGCCAACGTCCTGACTTTC.